This T cell receptor beta chain was captured by sequencing in a study of blood T cell repertoires in COVID-19. Study overall: Samples of COVID-19 (acute and convalescent) were obtained from the United States, Italy and Spain.

Assay: immunoSEQ multiplex PCR; the TCRdb copy retains only in-frame clones and omits some. The sample contains under 95,000 clones, over 80% of which appear only once. A remark on this clone: Within the sample, other DNA sequences also encode this same CDR3.

The TCR comes from a human donor in a cohort sampled during active COVID-19. Sequencing input: peripheral blood.

The CDR3 DNA follows: TGTGCCAGCAGCCGACTCGGGACAGGCGAAAAACTGTTTTTT. This codes for CASSRLGTGEKLFF. The J gene is TRBJ1-4, the V gene TRBV3-1 (or the pseudogene TRBV3-2); 8 nucleotides match TRBD1. The junction had 6 bases not matched to a gene; V was cut back by 4 bases and J by 8 bases. Germline CDR1 LGHDT, CDR2 YNNKEL (reference sequence). This CDR3 has 14 residues.